This T cell receptor (beta chain) emerged from a study of CD4 and CD8 cells across lung adenocarcinoma regions. The patients had localized lung adenocarcinoma, a non-small cell subtype. Notes on this clonotype: One base away lies a much larger clone, so this may be a sequencing read error.

Deletions cut 2 bases from V and 13 bases from J, with 21 bases between. CDR3 length: 15 residues. CDR1 and CDR2 (germline): SGHVS, FNYEAQ. TCRdb used MiXCR to reprocess the PCR reads, holding one entry per CDR3 protein. The table includes around 20,000 distinct CDR3 sequences, about 50% detected once. Sequenced sample: CD8+ T cells from the margin of a lung tumor. The receptor comes from a male donor with lung adenocarcinoma. The CD4 and CD8 labels of this study may be unreliable. The rearrangement uses TRBV7-6 and TRBJ2-1; D ambiguous. Here the CDR3 reads CASSLSRAARETQFF. CDR3 bases: TGTGCCAGCAGCTTATCCCGGGCGGCCCGAGAGACCCAGTTCTTC.